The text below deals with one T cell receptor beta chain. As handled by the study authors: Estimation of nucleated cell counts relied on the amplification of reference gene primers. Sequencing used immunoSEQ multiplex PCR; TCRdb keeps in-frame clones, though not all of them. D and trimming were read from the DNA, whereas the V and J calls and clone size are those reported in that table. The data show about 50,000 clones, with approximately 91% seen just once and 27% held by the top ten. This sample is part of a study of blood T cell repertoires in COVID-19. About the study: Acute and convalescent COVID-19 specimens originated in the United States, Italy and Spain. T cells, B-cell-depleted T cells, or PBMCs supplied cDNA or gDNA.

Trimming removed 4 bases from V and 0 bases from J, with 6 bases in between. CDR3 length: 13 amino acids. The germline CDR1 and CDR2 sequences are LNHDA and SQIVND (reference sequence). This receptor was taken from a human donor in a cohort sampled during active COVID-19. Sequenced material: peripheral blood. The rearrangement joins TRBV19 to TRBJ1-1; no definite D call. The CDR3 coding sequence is TGTGCCAGTAGTAATTACATGAACACTGAAGCTTTCTTT. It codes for CASSNYMNTEAFF.